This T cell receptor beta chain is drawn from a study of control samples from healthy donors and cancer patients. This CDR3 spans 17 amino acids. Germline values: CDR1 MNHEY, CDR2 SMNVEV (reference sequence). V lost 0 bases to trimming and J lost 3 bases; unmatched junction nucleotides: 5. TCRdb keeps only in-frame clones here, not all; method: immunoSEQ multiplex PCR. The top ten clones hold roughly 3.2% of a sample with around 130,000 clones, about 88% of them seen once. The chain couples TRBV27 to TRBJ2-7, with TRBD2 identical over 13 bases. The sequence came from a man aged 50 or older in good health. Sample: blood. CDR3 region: CASSLSWTSGGFYEQYF. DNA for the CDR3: TGTGCCAGCAGTTTATCCTGGACTAGCGGGGGTTTCTACGAGCAGTACTTC.